This TCR beta chain was sequenced during a study of blood T cell repertoires in COVID-19. V was pared by 5 bases and J by 5 bases, with 9 bases of the junction left unmatched. Germline CDR1 reads LGHDT; CDR2 reads YNNKEL (reference sequence). The CDR3 sequence is 15 residues long. The table came from immunoSEQ multiplex PCR; TCRdb's copy has only in-frame clones and leaves some out. Counted here are fewer than 200,000 clones, 75% to 95% occurring once; the ten biggest clones make up 0.45% to 0.65%. The material sequenced was peripheral blood. This sequence joins TRBV3-1 (or the pseudogene TRBV3-2) and TRBJ1-1, with 9 positions matching TRBD1. The receptor was isolated from a man in his fifties with acute or convalescent COVID-19. The CDR3 loop reads CASSFHRGPGTEAFF. Here the CDR3 DNA reads TGTGCCAGCAGCTTCCACAGGGGGCCGGGGACTGAAGCTTTCTTT.